The T cell receptor (beta chain) under discussion was sequenced for a study of blood T cell repertoires in COVID-19 (dated by TCRdb to about 2020). About the investigation overall: Samples from collaborators originated in the United States, Italy and Spain and spanned both the acute and convalescent phases of COVID-19. The dataset comprised deeply sampled blood TCRbeta repertoires from subjects exposed to, actively infected with, or recovered from COVID-19. A freely available public database, intended as a resource for researchers studying the immune response to SARS-CoV-2, is where the repertoires were released. The samples were drawn from two sources: the first 160 participants of the ongoing ImmuneRACE study, and about 1,300 subjects contributed by 6 global collaborators. The material from the prospective study consisted of cDNA or gDNA derived from T cells, B-cell-depleted T cells, or PBMCs. Where available, HLA class I and class II types were obtained from metadata supplied by the sample provider rather than from assay-based typing. The sample metadata nearly always contained a de-identified subject ID, COVID-19 status, age in years and sex. Findings and caveats that apply to the study as a whole: How much clinical and demographic metadata was included differed by source and by participant, and the metadata was provided uncurated.

CDR1 and CDR2 were assigned from the germline V gene (reference sequence) as SGHNT and YYREEE. The CDR3 covers 16 residues, taking in both the cysteine and the phenylalanine. Only the CDR3 DNA stays, 48 bases, in frame from base 1. The germline V and J ends show losses of 0 bases and 4 bases respectively, and no gene match explains 9 bases of the junction. Each collaborating institution followed its own protocols to collect whole blood in K2EDTA tubes. For TCRbeta analysis, collaborators shipped samples in one of three forms: frozen whole blood, isolated PBMCs, or DNA extracted from either of those sample types. On this clone itself: Its binding antigen is unknown. The input lacks base qualities; no much larger clone sits a single base away.

TCRbeta CDR3 regions were amplified from genomic DNA using the immunoSEQ Assay, a bias-controlled multiplex PCR. Per the authors' processing: Nucleated cell counts per sample were estimated from amplification of reference gene primers within the assay. To quantify the absolute abundance of each unique TCRbeta CDR3 rearrangement, sequence reads were collapsed and filtered. For each sample, productive Simpson clonality was calculated by taking the square root of Simpson's diversity index across productive rearrangements. The clones in this table, taken by TCRdb from immuneACCESS, are in-frame only. Not every clone is retained; where verified, under half of the shortfall comes from an unresolved V gene, and the cause of the rest is unknown. V and J calls and clone size come straight from that table; D and trimming were deduced from the DNA. The sample includes tens of thousands of clones, with approximately 92% observed a single time. The top ten clonotypes cover about 7% of the sample.

Sequencing used peripheral blood. This TCR derives from a human donor in a cohort sampled during active COVID-19. This sequence uses TRBV5-4 and TRBJ2-5, with 7 bases matching TRBD1. The CDR3 in this case is CASSLVGRGRGETQYF. The DNA sequence is TGTGCCAGCAGCTTGGTTGGCAGGGGGAGAGGAGAGACCCAGTACTTC.